One sample yielded the 27 T cell receptor beta chains listed below, sequenced in a study of cytomegalovirus exposure and HLA in healthy donors. Primers included in the PCR were 60 Vbeta and 13 Jbeta primers. Sequenced by immunoSEQ multiplex PCR; TCRdb stores in-frame clones only, minus some. The sample holds about 69,000 clones, around 76% seen once. Material for sequencing was PBMCs. The receptors shown here come from a man aged 18 to 30 in good health and CMV-seronegative.

This clone appeared a few times. Different DNA sequences within this sample yield the same CDR3. J is TRBJ1-1 and V is TRBV6-4, with D possibly matching TRBD1 (6 bases). This CDR3 is 13 amino acids long. The V gene's germline CDR1 is MRHNA and CDR2 SNTAGT. V was shortened by 3 bases and J by 4 bases, with 9 bases between the two germline ends. The CDR3 here is CASSEARGTEAFF. The CDR3 coding sequence is TGTGCCAGCAGTGAGGCCAGGGGCACTGAAGCTTTCTTT.

This clone occurred a few times. The J gene is TRBJ1-5, the V gene TRBV7-2; D ambiguous. There are 16 residues in the CDR3. The germline V gene encodes CDR1 SGHTA and CDR2 FQGNSA. Trimming left V 5 bases short and J 0 bases short, with 14 bases between. The CDR3 is CASSTGLLDSNQPQHF. The CDR3 DNA reads as TGTGCCAGCAGCACCGGTCTGCTTGATAGCAATCAGCCCCAGCATTTT.

The J gene is TRBJ2-3, the V gene TRBV30; 8 bases agree with TRBD1. The CDR3 totals 16 residues. The V and J ends lost 2 bases and 0 bases, in that order; junction bases with no gene match: 7. Per the germline V gene, CDR1 is GTSNPN and CDR2 is SVGIG (reference sequence). CDR3 protein: CAWSRGQGASTDTQYF. The CDR3 coding sequence is TGTGCCTGGAGTAGAGGGCAGGGGGCGAGCACAGATACGCAGTATTTT.

The chain recombines TRBV9 with TRBJ1-5; weak D call: TRBD1 (5 bases). Trimming left V 1 base short and J 5 bases short, with 19 bases between. CDR1 is SGDLS, CDR2 YYNGEE, per germline. The CDR3 contains 17 residues. As DNA, the CDR3 is TGTGCCAGCAGCGTAAGAGGGACGGAGGGACCTCATCAGCCCCAGCATTTT. It yields the protein CASSVRGTEGPHQPQHF.

This clone appeared a few times. The rearrangement uses TRBV7-2 and TRBJ1-1; D is possibly TRBD1 (5 bases). Germline lookup yields CDR1 SGHTA and CDR2 FQGNSA. This CDR3 has 15 amino acids. The V and J ends lost 1 base and 4 bases respectively, with 13 bases between them. The CDR3 region is CASSLVARASTEAFF. The DNA for the CDR3 is TGTGCCAGCAGCTTAGTGGCCAGGGCTAGCACTGAAGCTTTCTTT. Drawing the rest from reference TRBV7-2 and TRBJ1-1, the complete variable domain is GAGVSQSPSNKVTEKGKDVELRCDPISGHTALYWYRQSLGQGLEFLIYFQGNSAPDKSGLPSDRFSAERTGGSVSTLTIQRTQQEDSAVYLCASSLVARASTEAFFGQGTRLTVV.

The chain's CDR3 is CASSSYLDRESTGELFF. In DNA, the CDR3 is TGTGCCAGCAGCTCCTACTTAGACAGGGAGAGCACCGGGGAGCTGTTTTTT. The chain uses TRBV11-3 and TRBJ2-2, with 7 bases aligning to TRBD1. Looked up from germline, CDR1 is SGHNT and CDR2 is YENEEA. This CDR3 spans 17 amino acids. The V and J ends lost 4 bases and 4 bases, in that order; junction bases with no gene match: 12.

This clone has more than one count but fewer than ten. The chain recombines TRBV14 with TRBJ1-3; D may be TRBD1 (6 bases). Trimming shortened V by 8 bases and J by 0 bases, and 11 bases separated the two germline ends. Germline V CDR1 and CDR2: SGHDN, FVKESK. The CDR3 extends over 14 amino acids. The CDR3 loop reads CASGSQGSGNTIYF. The CDR3 DNA reads TGTGCCAGCGGGTCACAGGGCTCTGGAAACACCATATATTTT.

This rearrangement joins TRBV15 to TRBJ2-2; 8 bases fit TRBD1. Germline CDR1 is LNHNV and CDR2 is YYDKDF (reference sequence). The J segment lost 7 bases and the V segment lost 1 base, leaving 5 bases of the junction unmatched. The CDR3 is 15 residues long. CDR3 residues: CATSRGQGAIGELFF. CDR3 DNA sequence: TGTGCCACCAGCAGAGGCCAGGGGGCGATCGGGGAGCTGTTTTTT.

The V gene is TRBV28, the J gene TRBJ1-3; D is possibly TRBD1 (6 bases). The CDR3 runs to 16 residues. Per germline, CDR1 MDHEN and CDR2 SYDVKM. With 3 bases removed from V and 1 base from J, the gap between germline ends came to 13 bases. The CDR3 here is CASSFETGGSGNTIYF. Written as DNA, the CDR3 is TGTGCCAGCAGTTTTGAGACAGGCGGATCTGGAAACACCATATATTTT.

This chain joins TRBV27 and TRBJ2-7; 8 bases line up with TRBD2. The CDR3 totals 14 residues. J lost 4 bases, V lost 4 bases, and 6 bases had no gene match. Looked up from germline, CDR1 is MNHEY and CDR2 is SMNVEV (reference sequence). CDR3 region: CASSSSGRPYEQYF. The CDR3 bases are TGTGCCAGCAGTTCTAGCGGGCGCCCTTACGAGCAGTACTTC.

The chain uses TRBV6-5 and TRBJ1-2; 8 bases line up with TRBD1. Germline V lookup: CDR1 MNHEY, CDR2 SVGAGI. The CDR3 runs to 14 residues. The junction had 11 bases not matched to a gene; V was cut back by 6 bases and J by 8 bases. The CDR3 sequence is CASSRDRGDSGYTF. CDR3 in DNA: TGTGCCAGCAGCCGAGACAGGGGAGATTCGGGCTACACCTTC.

The chain has TRBV4-3 and TRBJ1-1; no firm D call. CDR3 length: 15 residues. Trimming took off 0 bases at V and 2 bases at J, with 10 bases between the two ends. Germline values: CDR1 LGHNA, CDR2 YSLEER. CDR3 loop: CASSQDRRINTEAFF. CDR3 DNA sequence: TGCGCCAGCAGCCAAGATCGCAGGATCAACACTGAAGCTTTCTTT.

The J gene is TRBJ2-5, the V gene TRBV5-1; D is uncertain. Germline-derived CDR1 and CDR2 are SGHRS and YFSETQ. The V end lost 0 bases, the J end lost 1 base, and 7 bases lay between the germline ends. This CDR3 contains 14 residues. The CDR3, as DNA: TGCGCCAGCAGCTTGGAGACACCCCAAGAGACCCAGTACTTC. Translation gives CASSLETPQETQYF.

This sequence joins TRBV7-3 and TRBJ2-1, with D tentatively TRBD2 (7 bases). In germline, CDR1 is SGHTA, CDR2 FQGTGA. This CDR3 spans 18 amino acids. The V gene lost 2 bases and the J gene lost 6 bases, with 23 bases spanning the gap. The DNA of the CDR3 is TGTGCCAGCAGCTTAGGTACTCGAGGGGGGGCCATGGTCAATGAGCAGTTCTTC. Translated, it gives CASSLGTRGGAMVNEQFF.

This clone was seen a handful of times. The chain uses TRBV10-1 and TRBJ2-3; 8 bases agree with TRBD1. CDR1 is WNHNN and CDR2 is SYGVQD in the germline V gene (reference sequence). The V and J ends lost 3 bases and 1 base, in that order; junction bases with no gene match: 6. The CDR3 is made up of 16 amino acids. Here the CDR3 reads CASSEAGRGRTDTQYF. The CDR3 nucleotides read TGCGCCAGCAGTGAAGCGGGCAGGGGGCGCACAGATACGCAGTATTTT.

Here the CDR3 reads CASSLSPQGSTDTQYF. The CDR3 DNA follows: TGTGCCAGCAGCTTAAGCCCCCAGGGGAGCACAGATACGCAGTATTTT. This sequence joins TRBV7-3 and TRBJ2-3; D possibly corresponds to TRBD1 (6 bases). CDR3 size: 16 residues. The germline V and J ends were trimmed by 1 base and 0 bases, with 11 bases remaining between them. Germline assignment: CDR1 SGHTA and CDR2 FQGTGA. The full variable domain, rest sourced from reference TRBV7-3 and TRBJ2-3, is GAGVSQTPSNKVTEKGKYVELRCDPISGHTALYWYRQSLGQGPEFLIYFQGTGAADDSGLPNDRFFAVRPEGSVSTLKIQRTERGDSAVYLCASSLSPQGSTDTQYFGPGTRLTVL.

This clone was found once. This chain connects TRBV5-1 to TRBJ2-7, with 13 bases lining up with TRBD2. Trimming removed 6 bases from V and 2 bases from J; junction bases left unmatched: 5. This CDR3 has 15 amino acids. CDR1 is SGHRS and CDR2 is YFSETQ in the germline V gene. The CDR3 protein is CASNPTSGGPYEQYV. CDR3 sequence (DNA): TGCGCCAGCAACCCGACTAGCGGGGGGCCCTACGAGCAGTACGTC.

V usage is TRBV5-4 and J usage is TRBJ1-6; 8 nucleotides agree with TRBD1. The CDR3 length is 14 residues. V lost 2 bases to trimming and J lost 7 bases; unmatched junction nucleotides: 2. CDR1 is SGHNT, CDR2 YYREEE, per germline (reference sequence). In DNA, the CDR3 is TGTGCCAGCAGCTTCGGACAGGGCAATTCACCCCTCCACTTT. Translation: CASSFGQGNSPLHF. The whole variable domain, filled in from reference TRBV5-4 and TRBJ1-6, reads ETGVTQSPTHLIKTRGQQVTLRCSSQSGHNTVSWYQQALGQGPQFIFQYYREEENGRGNFPPRFSGLQFPNYSSELNVNALELDDSALYLCASSFGQGNSPLHFGNGTRLTVT.

The chain recombines TRBV19 with TRBJ1-5; possibly TRBD1 for D (6 bases). The V end lost 7 bases, the J end lost 7 bases, and 20 bases lay between the germline ends. This CDR3 has 15 residues. Germline V CDR1 and CDR2: LNHDA, SQIVND (reference sequence). Here the CDR3 reads CASKEEQGREQPQHF. CDR3 DNA: TGTGCCAGTAAGGAGGAACAGGGACGCGAGCAGCCCCAGCATTTT.

This clone occurred a few times. CDR3 sequence: CAWTWGGQGLHYTF. CDR3 nucleotides: TGTGCCTGGACCTGGGGAGGACAGGGACTACATTACACCTTC. The chain is built from TRBV30 and TRBJ1-2, with TRBD1 identical over 8 bases. Germline CDR1 reads GTSNPN; CDR2 reads SVGIG (reference sequence). V shed 4 bases and J 11 bases; nucleotides not matched to a gene: 15. The CDR3 runs 14 residues.

This rearrangement joins TRBV7-8 to TRBJ2-1; 9 bases match TRBD2. Germline V gene data show CDR1 as SGHVS and CDR2 as FQNEAQ. The CDR3 covers 16 residues. Losses at the gene ends were 6 bases for V and 4 bases for J; bases not matched to a gene: 10. The CDR3, as DNA: TGTGCCAGCAGACATCAGGGACTAGCAGATTACAATGAGCAGTTCTTC. It specifies CASRHQGLADYNEQFF.

The sample holds a few counts of this clone. V gene TRBV25-1 combines with J gene TRBJ2-2; 7 nucleotides agree with TRBD1. The CDR3 contains 15 residues. Per germline, CDR1 MGHDK and CDR2 SYGVNS. With V trimmed by 7 bases and J by 2 bases, 7 bases remained unmatched. Here the CDR3 reads CASKGTAFNTGELFF. CDR3 DNA sequence: TGTGCCAGCAAGGGGACAGCTTTCAACACCGGGGAGCTGTTTTTT. Supplemented by reference TRBV25-1 and TRBJ2-2, the full variable domain reads EADIYQTPRYLVIGTGKKITLECSQTMGHDKMYWYQQDPGMELHLIHYSYGVNSTEKGDLSSESTVSRIRTEHFPLTLESARPSHTSQYLCASKGTAFNTGELFFGEGSRLTVL.

The chain has TRBV5-1 and TRBJ2-1; the D gene is possibly TRBD2 (6 bases). Germline values: CDR1 SGHRS, CDR2 YFSETQ. CDR3 length: 19 residues. V lost 6 bases and J 0 bases, leaving 25 bases between the germline ends. The CDR3 DNA reads as TGCGCCAGCACCCTCTCCGGGACTGGGTTTTTGAGCTCCTACAATGAGCAGTTCTTC. Encoded protein: CASTLSGTGFLSSYNEQFF.

This chain joins TRBV4-3 and TRBJ2-1, with a possible D match to TRBD1 (7 bases). Germline V gene sequence: CDR1 LGHNA, CDR2 YSLEER. The V end lost 0 bases, the J end lost 0 bases, and 15 bases lay between the germline ends. This CDR3 is 18 amino acids long. CDR3 DNA sequence: TGCGCCAGCAGCCAAGAGCCGGAGGGGGCGAGCTCCTACAATGAGCAGTTCTTC. Its translation is CASSQEPEGASSYNEQFF.

This chain connects TRBV7-3 to TRBJ1-6; 8 nucleotides line up with TRBD1. Looked up from germline, CDR1 is SGHTA and CDR2 is FQGTGA. V dropped 3 bases and J dropped 5; count of bases not matched to a gene: 0. The CDR3 length is 14 residues. In DNA form, the CDR3 reads TGTGCCAGCAGCTTGACAGGGGATAATTCACCCCTCCACTTT. Residues: CASSLTGDNSPLHF.

V gene TRBV19 combines with J gene TRBJ1-5, with 11 bases aligning to TRBD1. J gave up 5 bases and V 6 bases, and 9 bases lay outside the gene matches. CDR1 is LNHDA, CDR2 SQIVND, per germline (reference sequence). The CDR3 runs to 16 residues. CDR3 DNA sequence: TGTGCCAGTAGCCCCGGGACAGGGGGTTTCTATCAGCCCCAGCATTTT. This gives the protein CASSPGTGGFYQPQHF. Full variable domain (remainder filled in from reference TRBV19 and TRBJ1-5): DGGITQSPKYLFRKEGQNVTLSCEQNLNHDAMYWYRQDPGQGLRLIYYSQIVNDFQKGDIAEGYSVSREKKESFPLTVTSAQKNPTAFYLCASSPGTGGFYQPQHFGDGTRLSIL.

The genes are TRBV7-6 and TRBJ1-1; D perhaps matches TRBD1 (6 bases). CDR1 and CDR2 from the germline V gene are SGHVS and FNYEAQ. The V and J ends lost 5 bases and 2 bases respectively, with 12 bases between them. This CDR3 region has 14 residues. The CDR3 sequence is CASSLGQRNTEAFF. The CDR3 region has the DNA TGTGCCAGCAGCCTCGGACAGAGAAACACTGAAGCTTTCTTT. The full variable domain, rest sourced from reference TRBV7-6 and TRBJ1-1, is GAGVSQSPRYKVTKRGQDVALRCDPISGHVSLYWYRQALGQGPEFLTYFNYEAQQDKSGLPNDRFSAERPEGSISTLTIQRTEQRDSAMYRCASSLGQRNTEAFFGQGTRLTVV.